The T cell receptor (beta chain) described here comes from a study of Tregs in tolerant kidney transplant recipients. Whole-study context: Mixed chimerism was transient after nonmyeloablative marrow transplants from related graft donors. Regarding the study as a whole: Validation in larger populations is needed because few patients were studied. Tregs expanded with activated donor B cells seemed most donor-specific.

The data were produced by immunoSEQ multiplex PCR, yet TCRdb's version contains in-frame clones alone and is incomplete. The repertoire holds nearly 95,000 clones, with roughly 93% as singletons. Germline values: CDR1 MNHEY, CDR2 SMNVEV (reference sequence). The CDR3 is 13 amino acids. Losses at the gene ends were 7 bases for V and 7 bases for J; bases not matched to a gene: 4. About this clone itself: Its antigen is as yet unknown.

The chain combines TRBV27 with TRBJ1-2, with 12 nucleotides matching TRBD1. This clonotype was sampled from a human donor who received a combined kidney and bone marrow transplant. Sample: CD4+ T cells from blood, taken before the transplant. CDR3 in amino acids: CASKGQGASGYTF. DNA for the CDR3: TGTGCCAGCAAGGGACAGGGGGCTTCTGGCTACACCTTC.